A selection of T cell receptor beta chains follows, all from one sample in a study of chemoradiotherapy in HPV16-positive cancers. Here immunoSEQ multiplex PCR was the method, and the copy in TCRdb shows in-frame clones only, minus some. Of about 3,700 clones listed, roughly 90% are singletons. This sample comprised tumor tissue, obtained from a patient who underwent chemoradiotherapy. These TCRs come from a human donor with HPV-associated anogenital cancer. The CDR3 runs from the conserved cysteine through the conserved F or W. A D gene is named only where the DNA matches it firmly. Part of the rows lack a size; the others show once, few, many or a class for expanded clones.

size: -
D: -
J: TRBJ2-5
V: TRBV29-1
CDR3: CSVGGTRGWQETQYF
DNA: TGCAGCGTGGGGGGGACAAGGGGATGGCAAGAGACCCAGTACTTC

size: -
D: TRBD1
J: TRBJ1-1
V: TRBV18
CDR3: CASSPPYRGKHEAFF
DNA: TGTGCCAGCTCACCACCGTACAGGGGTAAACATGAAGCTTTCTTT

size: -
D: -
J: TRBJ2-7
V: TRBV7-3
CDR3: CASSLTGGLRVQYF
DNA: TGTGCCAGCAGCTTAACGGGCGGGTTACGAGTGCAGTACTTC

size: -
D: -
J: TRBJ2-4
V: TRBV19
CDR3: CASRLGAKNIQYF
DNA: TGTGCCAGTAGATTGGGGGCCAAAAACATTCAGTACTTC

size: -
D: TRBD2
J: TRBJ2-1
V: TRBV4-1
CDR3: CASSQEARGGWNEQFF
DNA: TGCGCCAGCAGCCAAGAGGCGCGGGGGGGCTGGAATGAGCAGTTCTTC

size: -
D: TRBD2
J: TRBJ2-1
V: TRBV11-2
CDR3: CASSLGSMGRGGLQFF
DNA: TGTGCCAGCAGCTTAGGCTCAATGGGACGGGGGGGGCTGCAGTTCTTC

size: -
D: -
J: TRBJ1-6
V: TRBV30
CDR3: CAWSAPNSPLHF
DNA: TGTGCCTGGAGTGCCCCTAATTCACCCCTCCACTTT

size: -
D: TRBD1
J: TRBJ2-7
V: TRBV5-1
CDR3: CASSLRTGGYEQYF
DNA: TGCGCCAGCAGCCTCAGGACAGGGGGCTACGAGCAGTACTTC

size: -
D: -
J: TRBJ2-2
V: TRBV19
CDR3: CASSQYRNTGELFF
DNA: TGTGCCAGTAGCCAATACAGGAACACCGGGGAGCTGTTTTTT

size: -
D: TRBD1
J: TRBJ2-7
V: TRBV29-1
CDR3: CSVLPITGQIYEQYF
DNA: TGCAGCGTCCTACCTATTACGGGACAGATCTACGAGCAGTACTTC

size: -
D: TRBD1
J: TRBJ1-1
V: TRBV5-6
CDR3: CASSLNRGRTEAFF
DNA: TGTGCCAGCAGCCTTAACAGGGGCCGGACTGAAGCTTTCTTT

size: -
D: -
J: TRBJ1-2
V: TRBV28
CDR3: CASSLKGSLRRLRF
DNA: TGTGCCAGCAGTTTAAAGGGCAGCCTTCGTCGTCTTCGCTTC

size: -
D: -
J: TRBJ2-1
V: TRBV7-9
CDR3: CASSLGTPGQFF
DNA: TGTGCCAGCAGCTTAGGAACCCCCGGGCAGTTCTTC

size: -
D: -
J: TRBJ2-1
V: TRBV6-1
CDR3: CASRAMRNEQFF
DNA: TGTGCCAGCAGGGCGATGCGCAATGAGCAGTTCTTC

size: -
D: TRBD1
J: TRBJ2-1
V: TRBV7-2
CDR3: CASSLVGQGRVGEQFF
DNA: TGTGCCAGCAGCTTAGTGGGACAGGGAAGGGTCGGTGAGCAGTTCTTC

size: -
D: -
J: TRBJ1-6
V: TRBV28
CDR3: CASSSTGLQAGSPLHF
DNA: TGTGCCAGCAGTTCAACGGGCTTACAGGCTGGATCACCCCTCCACTTT

size: few
D: -
J: TRBJ2-7
V: TRBV7-6
CDR3: CASSPSGGSYEQYF
DNA: TGTGCCAGCAGCCCCTCCGGCGGCTCCTACGAGCAGTACTTC

size: -
D: TRBD1
J: TRBJ1-5
V: TRBV12-5
CDR3: CASGTGVNQPQHF
DNA: TGTGCTAGTGGGACAGGGGTCAATCAGCCCCAGCATTTT

size: -
D: -
J: TRBJ2-1
V: TRBV5-1
CDR3: CASRPGPPYNEQFF
DNA: TGCGCCAGCAGACCGGGACCTCCCTACAATGAGCAGTTCTTC

size: once
D: TRBD1
J: TRBJ2-1
V: TRBV6-5
CDR3: CASSKNRGNEQFF
DNA: TGTGCCAGCAGTAAGAACAGGGGCAATGAGCAGTTCTTC

size: -
D: TRBD1
J: TRBJ1-2
V: TRBV4-3
CDR3: CASSQDLPRTGADYGYTF
DNA: TGCGCCAGCAGCCAAGATCTCCCCCGAACAGGGGCGGACTATGGCTACACCTTC

size: -
D: -
J: TRBJ2-2
V: TRBV7-3
CDR3: CASSLSFQTANTGELFF
DNA: TGTGCCAGCAGCCTATCATTCCAGACGGCGAACACCGGGGAGCTGTTTTTT

size: few
D: TRBD2
J: TRBJ2-1
V: TRBV5-1
CDR3: CASSWTSGGAGEQFF
DNA: TGCGCCAGCAGCTGGACTAGCGGGGGGGCAGGTGAGCAGTTCTTC

size: -
D: -
J: TRBJ1-4
V: TRBV20-1
CDR3: CSEGRGEKLFF
DNA: TGCAGTGAGGGTAGGGGGGAAAAACTGTTTTTT

size: -
D: -
J: TRBJ1-3
V: TRBV12-5
CDR3: CASGLAARSSGNTIYF
DNA: TGTGCTAGTGGTTTGGCCGCACGCTCTTCTGGAAACACCATATATTTT

size: -
D: TRBD1
J: TRBJ1-2
V: TRBV9
CDR3: CASSVGLGDRRGYTF
DNA: TGTGCCAGCAGCGTAGGTTTAGGGGACAGGAGAGGCTACACCTTC

size: -
D: TRBD1
J: TRBJ1-5
V: TRBV27
CDR3: CASRDRINQPQHF
DNA: TGTGCCAGCAGGGACAGGATCAATCAGCCCCAGCATTTT

size: -
D: -
J: TRBJ2-1
V: TRBV29-1
CDR3: CSVDAYRRGGYNEQFF
DNA: TGCAGCGTTGATGCCTACAGAAGGGGGGGGTACAATGAGCAATTCTTC

size: -
D: -
J: TRBJ2-3
V: TRBV6-5
CDR3: CASSYSIKNTDTQYF
DNA: TGTGCCAGCAGTTACTCCATAAAGAATACAGATACGCAGTATTTT

size: -
D: -
J: TRBJ2-5
V: TRBV4-3
CDR3: CASSQEAWSSETQYF
DNA: TGCGCCAGCAGCCAAGAAGCGTGGTCTAGCGAGACCCAGTACTTC

size: -
D: TRBD1
J: TRBJ2-5
V: TRBV7-9
CDR3: CASSLGQGKETQYF
DNA: TGTGCCAGCAGCTTAGGACAGGGGAAAGAGACCCAGTACTTC

size: few
D: -
J: TRBJ2-3
V: TRBV30
CDR3: CAWRTRVFGGGFTDTQYF
DNA: TGTGCCTGGAGGACCAGGGTTTTCGGCGGGGGCTTCACAGATACGCAGTATTTT